This entry is about one T cell receptor (beta chain). The data belong to a study of T-cell reconstitution after alpha-beta-depleted transplantation in children. The library targeted TCRbeta and was prepared with unique molecular identifiers. TCRdb analysed the PCR reads with MiXCR anew, one entry per CDR3 protein. The table shows roughly 200,000 distinct CDR3 sequences, with about 9.5% occurring only once. Trimming removed 2 bases at V and 1 base at J, with 7 bases between. Germline V CDR1 and CDR2: SGHTA, FQGNSA. The CDR3 extends over 14 amino acids. The clonotype originates from a human donor who donated a stem cell graft to a child with acute lymphoblastic leukemia. The sequences come from PBMCs from the stem cell graft donor, collected from the stem cell graft. This chain connects TRBV7-2 to TRBJ2-3; D gene unclear. The CDR3 is CASSLMGGTDTQYF. The CDR3 DNA sequence: TGTGCCAGCAGCTTAATGGGCGGCACAGATACGCAGTATTTT. Drawing the rest from reference TRBV7-2 and TRBJ2-3, the complete variable domain is GAGVSQSPSNKVTEKGKDVELRCDPISGHTALYWYRQSLGQGLEFLIYFQGNSAPDKSGLPSDRFSAERTGGSVSTLTIQRTQQEDSAVYLCASSLMGGTDTQYFGPGTRLTVL.